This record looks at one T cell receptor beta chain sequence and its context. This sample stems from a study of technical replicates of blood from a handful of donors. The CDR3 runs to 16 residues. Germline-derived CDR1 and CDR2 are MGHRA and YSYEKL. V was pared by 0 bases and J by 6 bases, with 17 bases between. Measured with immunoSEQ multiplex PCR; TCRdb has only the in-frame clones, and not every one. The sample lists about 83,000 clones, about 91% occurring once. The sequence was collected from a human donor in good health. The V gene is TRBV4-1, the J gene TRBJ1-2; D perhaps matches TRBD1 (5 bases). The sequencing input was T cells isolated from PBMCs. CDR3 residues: CASSQDWWGGTDGYTF. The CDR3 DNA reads TGCGCCAGCAGCCAAGATTGGTGGGGGGGGACCGATGGCTACACCTTC.